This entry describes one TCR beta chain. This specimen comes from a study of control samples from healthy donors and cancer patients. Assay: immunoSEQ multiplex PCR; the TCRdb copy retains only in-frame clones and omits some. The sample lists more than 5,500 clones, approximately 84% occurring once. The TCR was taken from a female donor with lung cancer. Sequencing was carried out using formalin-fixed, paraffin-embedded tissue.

Here the CDR3 DNA reads TGTGCCAGCAGCTTAGGAGGTCGGACAGGGATTGGCTACACCTTC. This encodes CASSLGGRTGIGYTF. The chain joins TRBV7-8 to TRBJ1-2, with 8 positions matching TRBD1. The CDR3 covers 15 residues. J lost 7 bases, V lost 1 base, and 8 bases had no gene match. Germline V CDR1 and CDR2: SGHVS, FQNEAQ.